Listed here are 18 T cell receptor beta chains from one sample, sequenced in a study of T-cell reconstitution after alpha-beta-depleted transplantation in children. Preparation of the TCRbeta library used unique molecular identifiers. In TCRdb, the PCR reads were re-called with MiXCR into one record per CDR3 protein. Of 500,000 to 600,000 distinct CDR3 sequences in the sample, 25% to 30% were seen once. The source was PBMCs, collected before TCRalphabeta/CD19-depleted stem cell transplant. The source of these receptors is a boy under three years old with Wiskott-Aldrich syndrome, due to receive a stem cell transplant.

This clonotype was seen a few times. The chain combines TRBV20-1 with TRBJ1-5; D is undetermined. This CDR3 is built from 13 residues. Looked up from germline, CDR1 is DFQATT and CDR2 is SNEGSKA (reference sequence). V was shortened by 5 bases and J by 1 base, with 9 bases between the two germline ends. CDR3: CSAAPDSNQPQHF. The CDR3 coding sequence is TGCAGTGCTGCTCCTGACAGCAATCAGCCCCAGCATTTT.

The gene calls are TRBV30 and TRBJ2-6; D is possibly TRBD2 (7 bases). This CDR3 spans 16 amino acids. From germline, CDR1 is GTSNPN and CDR2 SVGIG (reference sequence). Between the trimmed V and J ends, which lost 6 bases and 0 bases, there was a span of 15 bases. The chain's CDR3 is CACQKGGSSGANVLTF. The CDR3 DNA is TGTGCCTGTCAAAAGGGGGGGAGCTCTGGGGCCAACGTCCTGACTTTC.

This clonotype was counted a few times. This sequence joins TRBV7-9 and TRBJ2-5; 16 bases fit TRBD2. Losses at the gene ends were 4 bases for V and 7 bases for J; bases not matched to a gene: 6. This CDR3 contains 16 residues. CDR1 and CDR2 from the germline V gene are SEHNR and FQNEAQ (reference sequence). The CDR3 DNA sequence: TGTGCCAGCAGCTGGGGACTAGCGGGAGGGCCGGGGACCCAGTACTTC. It codes for CASSWGLAGGPGTQYF.

The V call is TRBV28, the J call TRBJ2-2, with D maybe TRBD2 (5 bases). This CDR3 is built from 12 residues. Trimming stripped 6 bases from V and 6 bases from J, with 8 bases between. CDR1 and CDR2 from the germline V gene are MDHEN and SYDVKM. The DNA of the CDR3 is TGTGCCAGCAGCGGGAATGCCGGGGAGCTGTTTTTT. Translating gives CASSGNAGELFF.

V gene TRBV12-3 or TRBV12-4 combines with J gene TRBJ2-5; 7 positions match TRBD2. This CDR3 has 14 residues. J gave up 3 bases and V 4 bases, and 5 bases lay outside the gene matches. The CDR3 DNA sequence: TGTGCCAGCAGTTCAACTAGCGCAGAAGAGACCCAGTACTTC. It specifies CASSSTSAEETQYF.

The J gene is TRBJ2-7, the V gene TRBV2; 12 bases line up with TRBD2. The CDR3 runs to 16 residues. The germline V gene encodes CDR1 SNHLY and CDR2 FYNNEI. The trim removed 4 bases at V and 2 bases at J, leaving 6 bases unmatched. In DNA, the CDR3 is TGTGCCAGCAGTGTTCGGACTAGCGGGACCACCTACGAGCAGTACTTC. Protein: CASSVRTSGTTYEQYF.

This clonotype was detected only a few times. The rearrangement joins TRBV5-5 to TRBJ2-7; no definite D call. Germline values: CDR1 SGHKS, CDR2 YYEKEE (reference sequence). V was cut by 0 bases and J by 3 bases, with 7 bases left in between. The CDR3 totals 13 residues. The CDR3 DNA sequence: TGTGCCAGCAGCTTGGTTCAGAGCTACGAGCAGTACTTC. Its protein product is CASSLVQSYEQYF. The whole variable domain, remainder taken from reference TRBV5-5 and TRBJ2-7, is DAGVTQSPTHLIKTRGQQVTLRCSPISGHKSVSWYQQVLGQGPQFIFQYYEKEERGRGNFPDRFSARQFPNYSSELNVNALLLGDSALYLCASSLVQSYEQYFGPGTRLTVT.

The gene calls are TRBV7-8 and TRBJ2-2; D might be TRBD2 (5 bases). This CDR3 spans 16 amino acids. CDR1 is SGHVS and CDR2 is FQNEAQ in the germline V gene. Trimming stripped 0 bases from V and 4 bases from J, with 12 bases between. Written as DNA, the CDR3 is TGTGCCAGCAGCTTAGCCGGGGTAGTGCGCACCGGGGAGCTGTTTTTT. This sequence encodes CASSLAGVVRTGELFF.

This clonotype was seen more than once but under ten times. The chain links TRBV5-1 to TRBJ2-5; 8 bases map to TRBD2. V lost 0 bases and J lost 5; bases outside the gene matches: 12. The length of the CDR3 is 17 residues. The V gene's germline CDR1 is SGHRS and CDR2 YFSETQ. CDR3 DNA: TGCGCCAGCAGCTTGGGTGTCGGCGGGAGGCTGAGGGAGACCCAGTACTTC. The encoded protein is CASSLGVGGRLRETQYF.

The V call is TRBV5-1, the J call TRBJ2-3; 8 nucleotides align to TRBD2. The CDR3 runs 15 residues. The germline gives CDR1 SGHRS, CDR2 YFSETQ. The V and J ends lost 6 bases and 1 base, in that order; junction bases with no gene match: 7. CDR3 sequence (DNA): TGCGCCAGCACAAACAGCGGGAGTGGCACAGATACGCAGTATTTT. Translating gives CASTNSGSGTDTQYF.

The chain links TRBV10-3 to TRBJ2-3, with D possibly TRBD1 on 5 matching bases. The V and J ends lost 6 bases and 2 bases respectively, with 18 bases between them. The CDR3 runs 16 residues. CDR1 is ENHRY, CDR2 SYGVKD, per germline. In DNA, the CDR3 is TGTGCCATCAGCCGCCCACCTGGGGCTTACACAGATACGCAGTATTTT. It encodes CAISRPPGAYTDTQYF.

The sample holds a few counts of this clonotype. The gene calls are TRBV20-1 and TRBJ2-1; the match to TRBD2 covers 10 bases. Germline trimming cut 3 bases from V and 8 bases from J; bases unmatched to any gene: 10. The V gene's germline CDR1 is DFQATT and CDR2 SNEGSKA (reference sequence). The CDR3 is 15 amino acids. CDR3 coding DNA: TGCAGTGCTAGCGTACTAGCGGGAATGGGGTATGAGCAGTTCTTC. Translation gives CSASVLAGMGYEQFF.

Only a few counts were recorded for this clonotype. The rearrangement uses TRBV9 and TRBJ1-2; D is undetermined. The CDR3 totals 13 residues. Trimming shortened V by 0 bases and J by 1 base, and 4 bases separated the two germline ends. The germline gives CDR1 SGDLS, CDR2 YYNGEE. The CDR3 DNA reads as TGTGCCAGCAGCGTAGCTTATAACTATGGCTACACCTTC. Translated: CASSVAYNYGYTF.

The count of this clonotype is one. This sequence joins TRBV20-1 and TRBJ1-6; possibly TRBD1 for D (6 bases). There are 16 residues in the CDR3. CDR1 and CDR2 from the germline V gene are DFQATT and SNEGSKA (reference sequence). Trimming removed 6 bases at V and 0 bases at J, with 15 bases between. CDR3 in amino acids: CSARGGGFSYNSPLHF. The CDR3 coding sequence is TGCAGTGCCCGAGGGGGGGGATTCTCCTATAATTCACCCCTCCACTTT.

For the CDR3, the DNA is TGCGCCAGCAGCTTGGGGTCCTCATGGACAGGGGGTAGGTCCTACGAGCAGTACTTC. Its translation: CASSLGSSWTGGRSYEQYF. This chain joins TRBV5-1 and TRBJ2-7; the match to TRBD1 covers 10 bases. CDR1 is SGHRS and CDR2 is YFSETQ in the germline V gene. This CDR3 spans 19 amino acids. V dropped 0 bases and J dropped 1; count of bases not matched to a gene: 13.

The genes are TRBV2 and TRBJ2-1, with D unclear. CDR1 is SNHLY and CDR2 is FYNNEI in the germline V gene. V was clipped by 6 bases and J by 9 bases, with 15 bases between them. CDR3 length equals 13 residues. This CDR3 reads CASSLSSRSEQFF. The CDR3 DNA reads as TGTGCCAGCAGCCTCTCGTCCAGGAGTGAGCAGTTCTTC. Complete variable domain (other parts from reference TRBV2 and TRBJ2-1): EPEVTQTPSHQVTQMGQEVILRCVPISNHLYFYWYRQILGQKVEFLVSFYNNEISEKSEIFDDQFSVERPDGSNFTLKIRSTKLEDSAMYFCASSLSSRSEQFFGPGTRLTVL.

The chain uses TRBV5-6 and TRBJ2-7; no clear D gene. V lost 3 bases, J lost 1 base, and 14 bases lay in between. Germline V gene data show CDR1 as SGHDT and CDR2 as YYEEEE. The CDR3 is 15 residues long. For the CDR3, the DNA is TGTGCCAGCAGCTCCCAGCCCAGTAGGTCCTACGAGCAGTACTTC. Its protein is CASSSQPSRSYEQYF.

This clonotype was seen more than once but under ten times. The V gene is TRBV27, the J gene TRBJ2-7; 13 bases map to TRBD2. The CDR3 runs 14 residues. V lost 4 bases, J lost 7 bases, and 4 bases stayed unmatched. Germline V lookup: CDR1 MNHEY, CDR2 SMNVEV (reference sequence). Here the CDR3 DNA reads TGTGCCAGCAGTTCCGGGACTAGCGGGATAGAGCAGTACTTC. This encodes CASSSGTSGIEQYF.